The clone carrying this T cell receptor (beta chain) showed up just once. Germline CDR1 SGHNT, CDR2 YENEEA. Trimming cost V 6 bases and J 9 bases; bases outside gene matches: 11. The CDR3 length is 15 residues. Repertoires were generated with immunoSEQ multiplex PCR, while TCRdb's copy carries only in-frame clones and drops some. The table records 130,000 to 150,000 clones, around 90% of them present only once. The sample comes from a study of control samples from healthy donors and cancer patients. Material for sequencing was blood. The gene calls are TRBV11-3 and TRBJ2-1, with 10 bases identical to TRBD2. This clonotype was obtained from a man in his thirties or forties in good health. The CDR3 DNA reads TGTGCCAGCAGACCGGGGCTAGCGGGAGACGGTGAGCAGTTCTTC. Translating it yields CASRPGLAGDGEQFF.